The clone carrying this T cell receptor (beta chain) was seen a few times. Its antigen is unidentified. These data originate in a study of T cell repertoires in cytomegalovirus infection. Across the study: The study used recently identified HLA-C-restricted and well-studied HLA-B-restricted CMV epitopes.

The CDR3 totals 14 residues. Trimming stripped 6 bases from V and 8 bases from J, with 19 bases between. MiXCR, run by TCRdb on the reads, gives a single entry per CDR3 protein. The sample consists of some 220,000 distinct CDR3 sequences, roughly 34% of them appearing once. The TCR sequence derives from a human donor in good health (CMV status not recorded). Some clones in this sample may be carry-over from other donors' samples. The rearrangement links TRBV12-3 or TRBV12-4 to TRBJ1-2; D remains ambiguous. Sequencing was performed on CD8+ T cells from cultured PBMCs, taken from culture after CMV antigen stimulation. The CDR3 protein is CASSLTRDLGGYTF. In DNA, the CDR3 is TGTGCCAGCAGCTTAACCAGAGATCTGGGCGGCTACACCTTC.